This T cell receptor (beta chain) stems from a study of breast tumors, draining lymph nodes, adjacent tissues listed by TCRdb under 2016. Context from the whole study: Breast cancer patients provided tumor, adjacent nontumor tissue and axillary lymph nodes, and the study compared the TCR beta repertoires across these three sources. The study was designed to assess the relationships and possible T-cell exchange between tumor, surrounding tissue and draining lymph node repertoires in human breast cancer. Overall study results and their limits: A scenario in which most tumor T cells derive from the lymph node and then expand within tumor tissue was judged to be consistent with the data. In luminal-like breast cancer, tumor and nontumor tissue repertoires resembled each other significantly more than in basal-like breast cancer. Tumor T-cell repertoires showed less diversity than lymph node repertoires and more diversity than nontumor tissue repertoires, and tumor T-cell repertoires showed preferential V and J gene usage. Rather than being directly demonstrated, the conclusion that tumor T cells originate in lymph nodes was presented as consistent with a hypothesis.

TCRdb names Illumina HiSeq 2000 as the instrument used. TCR beta chain libraries were generated through multiplex PCR amplification. High-throughput sequencing was used to analyze the amplified TCR beta chain products. In-frame beta chains were kept once TCRdb had trimmed the public reads at Q25 with fastp and called clones with MiXCR. One record per CDR3 amino acid sequence lists the most common genes and DNA. The sample table contains about 150,000 distinct CDR3 sequences; only one count was recorded for about a fifth of them. The ten most abundant clones make up roughly 2.7% of the sample. Lymph node samples were obtained from the axillary draining lymph nodes of breast cancer patients. This clonotype was observed many times. Its specific antigen is unknown. No base-level quality is on record; no much larger clone is a single base apart. Sequences SGDLS (CDR1) and YYNGEE (CDR2) are obtained from the germline V gene. Including the terminal cysteine and phenylalanine, the CDR3 comprises 15 residues. The read is trimmed to its CDR3 DNA, 45 bases read in frame from base 1. Trimmed from V: 2 bases; trimmed from J: 3 bases; junction bases lacking a gene match: 1.

The source is a female donor with breast cancer. Some clones in this sample may be carry-over from other donors' samples. The chain couples TRBV9 to TRBJ2-1; 11 junctional bases match TRBD2. The sequencing sample was made of axillary lymph node tissue. The DNA sequence follows: TGTGCCAGCAGCGTTCTAGCGGGAGGCTACAATGAGCAGTTCTTC. Its translation is CASSVLAGGYNEQFF.